This entry describes one T cell receptor beta chain. The source of the sample is a study of Tregs in tolerant kidney transplant recipients. Some clones are missing from TCRdb's copy, which holds only in-frame ones; the method was immunoSEQ multiplex PCR. Of under 300,000 clones listed, 65% to 85% are singletons. Per the germline V gene, CDR1 is MGHRA and CDR2 is YSYEKL. The CDR3 covers 15 residues. V dropped 4 bases and J dropped 5; count of bases not matched to a gene: 5. The clonotype comes from a human donor in good health. Material: CD4+ T cells from blood. The chain links TRBV4-1 to TRBJ1-5; 10 bases are a match to TRBD1. CDR3 coding DNA: TGCGCCAGCAGCCCCGGACAGGGGGGTCATCAGCCCCAGCATTTT. Residues: CASSPGQGGHQPQHF.